Below are 13 T cell receptor beta chains sequenced from a single sample in a study of T-cell memory formation after mild COVID-19 (dated by TCRdb to 2020 to 2023). Libraries were built with 5' RACE. TCRdb records Illumina NovaSeq 6000 as the sequencer. The public reads were quality trimmed at Q25 with fastp and then assembled into clones with MiXCR by TCRdb, keeping productive beta chains. Rows with a matching CDR3 protein are joined into one entry that keeps the most common DNA and genes. This sample holds under 400,000 distinct CDR3 sequences; over 25% were observed only once. The ten largest account for roughly 12% of the sample. Sequencing was done on a sample of PBMCs or a T cell subset sorted from them (not recorded which). The origin of the receptors is an adult woman who had mild COVID-19 (a few samples of this study predate the infection). The sample titles of this study are shuffled in the database, so cell type and time point are left out; the donor was told from shared clones.

This chain links TRBV6-5 with TRBJ1-4, with TRBD1 matching 11 bases. The length of the CDR3 is 15 residues. Trimming at V came to 5 bases and at J to 5 bases, leaving 4 bases not matched to a gene. Germline V CDR1 and CDR2: MNHEY, SVGAGI. This chain's CDR3 is CASSKGDRGNEKLFF. CDR3 DNA sequence: TGTGCCAGCAGTAAAGGGGACAGGGGGAATGAAAAACTGTTTTTT.

Turning to this clonotype: Just one base apart from a much larger clone, this may be a read error. This chain links TRBV30 with TRBJ2-1, with 12 bases that match TRBD2. The V gene end was trimmed by 0 bases and the J gene end by 8 bases; junction bases not matched to a gene: 5. The CDR3 length is 15 residues. Germline V CDR1 and CDR2: GTSNPN, SVGIG (reference sequence). CDR3 nucleotide sequence: TGTGCCTGGAGTGTATATTCTAGCGGGAGGGATGAGCAGTTCTTC. The encoded protein is CAWSVYSSGRDEQFF.

The chain uses TRBV5-5 and TRBJ2-7; 7 bases are a match to TRBD1. This CDR3 is built from 13 residues. V was pared by 6 bases and J by 7 bases, with 10 bases of the junction left unmatched. Germline V gives CDR1 SGHKS, CDR2 YYEKEE (reference sequence). CDR3 residues: CASTTDRRREQYF. The CDR3 nucleotides are TGTGCCAGCACCACGGACAGGCGCAGGGAGCAGTACTTC.

This clonotype appeared a few times. The V call is TRBV11-2, the J call TRBJ2-3; D assignment may be TRBD1 or TRBD2 (6 bases each). Germline CDR1 SGHAT, CDR2 FQNNGV. The CDR3 runs 15 residues. V shed 4 bases and J shed 3 bases, with 14 bases lying between them. CDR3 bases: TGTGCCAGCAGCTACCGGGGGCGGAGGACAGATACGCAGTATTTT. Residues: CASSYRGRRTDTQYF. The full variable domain, its missing parts supplied by reference TRBV11-2 and TRBJ2-3, is EAGVAQSPRYKIIEKRQSVAFWCNPISGHATLYWYQQILGQGPKLLIQFQNNGVVDDSQLPKDRFSAERLKGVDSTLKIQPAKLEDSAVYLCASSYRGRRTDTQYFGPGTRLTVL.

The chain combines TRBV20-1 with TRBJ2-5; 8 positions agree with TRBD2. Losses at the gene ends were 1 base for V and 4 bases for J; bases not matched to a gene: 8. The germline CDR1 and CDR2 sequences are DFQATT and SNEGSKA (reference sequence). The CDR3 has 15 residues. CDR3 protein: CSARAGGPRGETQYF. CDR3 DNA: TGCAGTGCTAGAGCGGGAGGGCCTCGGGGAGAGACCCAGTACTTC.

J is TRBJ2-1 and V is TRBV30; D is possibly TRBD1 (6 bases). V dropped 1 base and J dropped 5 bases, with 15 bases sitting between them. The germline V gene encodes CDR1 GTSNPN and CDR2 SVGIG (reference sequence). This CDR3 contains 15 residues. CDR3 protein: CAWSAVLGHHNEQFF. CDR3 DNA: TGTGCCTGGAGTGCCGTGCTGGGACATCACAATGAGCAGTTCTTC.

This clonotype came up a few times. The V and J genes are TRBV7-8 and TRBJ2-3, with 8 positions matching TRBD2. Germline values: CDR1 SGHVS, CDR2 FQNEAQ. J was trimmed by 0 bases and V by 3 bases; bases with no gene match: 8. The CDR3 covers 17 residues. This CDR3 reads CASSFLELAASTDTQYF. DNA of the CDR3: TGTGCCAGCAGCTTCTTGGAACTAGCGGCAAGCACAGATACGCAGTATTTT.

A word on this clonotype: Its ends do not fully match the called genes, so a read error is possible. V usage is TRBV9 and J usage is TRBJ2-3, with 8 bases matching TRBD2. Germline CDR1 and CDR2: SGDLS and YYNGEE. The CDR3 extends over 16 amino acids. The CDR3 spells CASSVYGRSGGLAILF. DNA of the CDR3: TGTGCCAGCAGCGTATATGGGCGGAGCGGGGGCCTCGCGATTCTATTT.

This clonotype was picked up a small number of times. The V and J genes are TRBV5-1 and TRBJ2-1; TRBD1 matches at 7 bases. Per the germline V gene, CDR1 is SGHRS and CDR2 is YFSETQ. J was trimmed by 3 bases and V by 1 base; bases with no gene match: 4. The CDR3 contains 15 residues. The CDR3 loop reads CASSLRQGVYNEQFF. Written as DNA, the CDR3 is TGCGCCAGCAGCTTGAGGCAGGGGGTCTACAATGAGCAGTTCTTC.

The CDR3 DNA follows: TGTGCCAGCAGCTCCCCCGGGGGGCGAAACACTGAAGCTTTCTTT. Protein sequence: CASSSPGGRNTEAFF. The chain carries TRBV5-5 and TRBJ1-1; maybe TRBD1 (6 bases). Deletions cut 3 bases from V and 2 bases from J, with 14 bases between. Germline CDR1 SGHKS, CDR2 YYEKEE (reference sequence). This CDR3 is built from 15 residues.

The rearrangement uses TRBV6-6 and TRBJ1-1; no clear D gene. The CDR3 loop spans 13 amino acids. V was clipped by 6 bases and J by 3 bases, with 11 bases between them. Germline CDR1 reads MNHNY; CDR2 reads SVGAGI (reference sequence). CDR3 nucleotides: TGTGCCAGCAGAACGCGGGCAGACACTGAAGCTTTCTTT. Amino acid sequence: CASRTRADTEAFF.

This clonotype showed up just a few times. V gene TRBV5-5 combines with J gene TRBJ1-4; D gene uncertain. The germline V gene has CDR1 SGHKS and CDR2 YYEKEE (reference sequence). This CDR3 region has 12 residues. Trimming cost V 2 bases and J 5 bases, with 4 bases left between them. The CDR3 bases are TGTGCCAGCAGCTTTCTCAATGAAAAACTGTTTTTT. Its translation: CASSFLNEKLFF.

In its sample, this clonotype was seen many times. In DNA, the CDR3 is TGTGCCAGCAGCTTAGGCATCCCGAGGCGGAACACTGAAGCTTTCTTT. It specifies CASSLGIPRRNTEAFF. The rearrangement uses TRBV11-2 and TRBJ1-1; D is ambiguous. With 1 base removed from V and 1 base from J, the gap between germline ends came to 13 bases. This CDR3 contains 16 residues. The germline V gene has CDR1 SGHAT and CDR2 FQNNGV. The variable domain in full, completed from reference TRBV11-2 and TRBJ1-1, reads EAGVAQSPRYKIIEKRQSVAFWCNPISGHATLYWYQQILGQGPKLLIQFQNNGVVDDSQLPKDRFSAERLKGVDSTLKIQPAKLEDSAVYLCASSLGIPRRNTEAFFGQGTRLTVV.